What follows describes a single TCR beta chain. The data originate from a study of cytomegalovirus exposure and HLA in healthy donors. PCR amplification relied on 60 Vbeta primers (plus 13 Jbeta primers). The repertoire was sequenced with immunoSEQ multiplex PCR; TCRdb's copy has only in-frame clones and lacks some. Altogether 60,000 to 75,000 clones are present, 60% to 80% being singletons, with the ten largest covering 9% to 14%. V lost 6 bases to trimming and J lost 3 bases; unmatched junction nucleotides: 6. The CDR3 has 14 residues. In germline, CDR1 is SNHLY, CDR2 FYNNEI. The genes are TRBV2 and TRBJ2-7; 9 bases are a match to TRBD2. This TCR was sampled from a woman between 40 and 50 years old in good health and CMV-seropositive. The sample consisted of PBMCs. CDR3 amino acids: CASSTNSGGYEQYF. The CDR3 DNA reads TGTGCCAGCAGCACGAATAGCGGGGGCTACGAGCAGTACTTC. The full variable domain, with the rest looked up from reference TRBV2 and TRBJ2-7, is EPEVTQTPSHQVTQMGQEVILRCVPISNHLYFYWYRQILGQKVEFLVSFYNNEISEKSEIFDDQFSVERPDGSNFTLKIRSTKLEDSAMYFCASSTNSGGYEQYFGPGTRLTVT.